This entry lists 16 T cell receptor beta chains sequenced from one sample in a study of shared clonotypes between healthy human individuals. Produced via immunoSEQ multiplex PCR; TCRdb's table is partial and in-frame only. In the table there are under 1,100,000 clones, about 76% of which are singletons. The sequenced sample was memory CD4+ T cells sorted from blood. Subset in this sample: CD45RA-negative fraction. Receptors were obtained from a man younger than 30 in good health.

This clone was counted a single time. The chain joins TRBV6-6 to TRBJ2-7; D is possibly TRBD1 or TRBD2 (5 bases each). The ends were cut back, 0 bases at V and 2 bases at J, with 8 bases in the middle. Germline assignment: CDR1 MNHNY and CDR2 SVGAGI (reference sequence). This CDR3 is built from 14 residues. The CDR3: CASSYSLGAYEQYF. The CDR3 coding sequence is TGTGCCAGCAGTTACTCTTTGGGGGCCTACGAGCAGTACTTC.

J is TRBJ2-3 and V is TRBV7-2; D not resolved. The CDR3 consists of 15 residues. The germline V and J ends were trimmed by 3 bases and 6 bases, with 16 bases remaining between them. Germline V gene sequence: CDR1 SGHTA, CDR2 FQGNSA. CDR3 in amino acids: CASSFSLNAMDTQYF. The CDR3 DNA reads TGTGCCAGCAGCTTTAGTTTGAACGCCATGGATACGCAGTATTTT.

This clone turned up a few times. V usage is TRBV2 and J usage is TRBJ2-5, with D possibly TRBD1 on 5 matching bases. Germline lookup yields CDR1 SNHLY and CDR2 FYNNEI. This CDR3 comprises 14 residues. Deletions cut 4 bases from V and 1 base from J, with 10 bases between. CDR3 in DNA: TGTGCCAGCAGTGGGAGACAGACCCAAGAGACCCAGTACTTC. Translation: CASSGRQTQETQYF.

CDR3 amino acids: CANSGRAVYEQYF. Here the CDR3 DNA reads TGTGCCAATAGCGGGAGGGCCGTCTACGAGCAGTACTTC. The J gene is TRBJ2-7, the V gene TRBV25-1; the match to TRBD2 covers 11 bases. The CDR3 is 13 amino acids. The junction had 5 bases not matched to a gene; V was cut back by 10 bases and J by 3 bases. Looked up from germline, CDR1 is MGHDK and CDR2 is SYGVNS.

In the case of this clone: This may come from a read error, since a much larger clone is one base off. The rearrangement joins TRBV5-8 to TRBJ2-5, with D unresolved. The CDR3 contains 11 residues. The V gene lost 1 base and the J gene lost 2 bases, with 0 bases spanning the gap. Per the germline V gene, CDR1 is SGHTS and CDR2 is YDEGEE. CDR3 nucleotides: TGTGCCAGCAGCTTGCAAGAGACCCAGTACTTC. Translating gives CASSLQETQYF.

Worth noting for this clone: The same CDR3 also results from other DNA sequences found in this sample. The J gene is TRBJ1-1, the V gene TRBV5-1, with D perhaps TRBD1 (5 bases). Germline V lookup: CDR1 SGHRS, CDR2 YFSETQ. The ends were cut back, 3 bases at V and 0 bases at J, with 9 bases in the middle. This CDR3 has 14 amino acids. The CDR3 DNA is TGCGCCAGCAGCTCTGACAGCTTGAACACTGAAGCTTTCTTT. It specifies CASSSDSLNTEAFF. The variable domain in full, completed from reference TRBV5-1 and TRBJ1-1, reads KAGVTQTPRYLIKTRGQQVTLSCSPISGHRSVSWYQQTPGQGLQFLFEYFSETQRNKGNFPGRFSGRQFSNSRSEMNVSTLELGDSALYLCASSSDSLNTEAFFGQGTRLTVV.

The chain links TRBV6-1 to TRBJ2-3; possibly TRBD1 for D (6 bases). This CDR3 has 14 amino acids. V lost 6 bases to trimming and J lost 1 base, with 11 bases between them. From germline, CDR1 is MNHNS and CDR2 SASEGT. The CDR3 coding sequence is TGTGCCAGCAGACAGGGAATGGGCACAGATACGCAGTATTTT. Its translation: CASRQGMGTDTQYF.

The count of this clone is one. J is TRBJ2-7 and V is TRBV7-9; 12 bases match TRBD2. CDR3 length: 15 amino acids. Germline CDR1 reads SEHNR; CDR2 reads FQNEAQ (reference sequence). Losses at the gene ends were 8 bases for V and 1 base for J; bases not matched to a gene: 6. The CDR3 is CASGKLAGGSYEQYF. CDR3 DNA sequence: TGTGCCAGCGGAAAACTAGCGGGAGGTTCCTACGAGCAGTACTTC.

This clone was counted between two and nine times. The rearrangement uses TRBV30 and TRBJ1-1, with D hard to call. The germline V gene encodes CDR1 GTSNPN and CDR2 SVGIG (reference sequence). The CDR3 length is 17 residues. With 3 bases removed from V and 5 bases from J, the gap between germline ends came to 25 bases. As DNA, the CDR3 is TGTGCCTGGAGGGACCCGCCTTTATATCTTCCAACGACTGAAGCTTTCTTT. Amino acids: CAWRDPPLYLPTTEAFF.

The chain recombines TRBV10-1 with TRBJ2-1, with D perhaps TRBD2 (6 bases). This CDR3 is 14 amino acids long. Trimming pared 7 bases from V and 7 bases from J, leaving 17 bases between. In germline, CDR1 is WNHNN, CDR2 SYGVQD (reference sequence). Written as DNA, the CDR3 is TGCGCCAGCACGGCGGGGATGGGAAGTAATGAGCAGTTCTTC. It yields the protein CASTAGMGSNEQFF.

The chain links TRBV7-2 to TRBJ2-3; possible D gene TRBD2, 7 bases. This CDR3 contains 15 residues. In germline, CDR1 is SGHTA, CDR2 FQGNSA. The ends were cut back, 1 base at V and 2 bases at J, with 10 bases in the middle. The DNA for the CDR3 is TGTGCCAGCAGCTTAGGGGGGGGCTACACAGATACGCAGTATTTT. Translating gives CASSLGGGYTDTQYF.

Here the CDR3 reads CASRSPRGSSYEQYF. The CDR3 nucleotides are TGTGCCAGCAGATCACCGAGGGGGTCCTCCTACGAGCAGTACTTC. V and J are TRBV11-2 and TRBJ2-7; tentative D call: TRBD1 (6 bases). The CDR3 length is 15 residues. Germline loops: CDR1 SGHAT, CDR2 FQNNGV. V dropped 6 bases and J dropped 0 bases, with 15 bases sitting between them.

This clone was observed a single time. The V call is TRBV30, the J call TRBJ2-5; possible D gene TRBD2, 6 bases. V shed 1 base and J shed 9 bases, with 21 bases lying between them. This CDR3 region has 15 residues. CDR1 and CDR2 from the germline V gene are GTSNPN and SVGIG (reference sequence). The CDR3 loop is CAWSDRDFGRWAQYF. In DNA form, the CDR3 reads TGTGCCTGGAGTGACCGGGACTTTGGAAGGTGGGCCCAGTACTTC.

The chain has TRBV19 and TRBJ2-1; a weak D match, TRBD1 (5 bases). CDR1 is LNHDA and CDR2 is SQIVND in the germline V gene (reference sequence). CDR3 length equals 12 residues. V gave up 9 bases and J gave up 3 bases, with 9 bases separating them. The CDR3 DNA reads TGTGCCAGCGCTCAGGGCTACAATGAGCAGTTCTTC. Amino acid sequence: CASAQGYNEQFF.

This chain uses TRBV2 with TRBJ2-3; no firm D call. Germline V lookup: CDR1 SNHLY, CDR2 FYNNEI. V dropped 5 bases and J dropped 4 bases, with 7 bases sitting between them. This CDR3 has 12 residues. CDR3 coding DNA: TGTGCCAGCAGTTATTACCCAGATACGCAGTATTTT. This sequence encodes CASSYYPDTQYF.

This rearrangement joins TRBV6-1 to TRBJ2-7, with D uncertain. Germline CDR1 MNHNS, CDR2 SASEGT. This CDR3 comprises 13 residues. The germline V and J ends were trimmed by 2 bases and 4 bases, with 9 bases remaining between them. The CDR3, as DNA: TGTGCCAGCAGTGAAACGACTCTATACGAGCAGTACTTC. This sequence encodes CASSETTLYEQYF.